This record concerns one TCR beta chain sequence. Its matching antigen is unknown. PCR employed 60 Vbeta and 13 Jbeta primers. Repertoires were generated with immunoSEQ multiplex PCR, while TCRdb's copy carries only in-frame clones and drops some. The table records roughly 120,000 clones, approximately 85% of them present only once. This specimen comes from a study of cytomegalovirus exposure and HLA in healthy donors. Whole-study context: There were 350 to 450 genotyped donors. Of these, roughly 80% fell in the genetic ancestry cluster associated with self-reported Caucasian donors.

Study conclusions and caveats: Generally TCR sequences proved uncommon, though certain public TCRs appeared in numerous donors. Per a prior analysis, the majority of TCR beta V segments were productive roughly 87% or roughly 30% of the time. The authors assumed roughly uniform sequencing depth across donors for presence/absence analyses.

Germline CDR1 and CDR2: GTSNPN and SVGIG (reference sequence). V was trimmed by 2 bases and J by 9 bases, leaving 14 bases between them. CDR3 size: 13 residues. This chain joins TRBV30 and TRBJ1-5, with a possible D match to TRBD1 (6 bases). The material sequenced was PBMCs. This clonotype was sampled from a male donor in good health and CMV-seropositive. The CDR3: CAWSPFPTGPQHF. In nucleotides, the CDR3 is TGTGCCTGGAGTCCCTTCCCGACAGGGCCCCAGCATTTT. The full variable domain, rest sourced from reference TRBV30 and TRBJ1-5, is SQTIHQWPATLVQPVGSPLSLECTVEGTSNPNLYWYRQAAGRGLQLLFYSVGIGQISSEVPQNLSASRPQDRQFILSSKKLLLSDSGFYLCAWSPFPTGPQHFGDGTRLSIL.